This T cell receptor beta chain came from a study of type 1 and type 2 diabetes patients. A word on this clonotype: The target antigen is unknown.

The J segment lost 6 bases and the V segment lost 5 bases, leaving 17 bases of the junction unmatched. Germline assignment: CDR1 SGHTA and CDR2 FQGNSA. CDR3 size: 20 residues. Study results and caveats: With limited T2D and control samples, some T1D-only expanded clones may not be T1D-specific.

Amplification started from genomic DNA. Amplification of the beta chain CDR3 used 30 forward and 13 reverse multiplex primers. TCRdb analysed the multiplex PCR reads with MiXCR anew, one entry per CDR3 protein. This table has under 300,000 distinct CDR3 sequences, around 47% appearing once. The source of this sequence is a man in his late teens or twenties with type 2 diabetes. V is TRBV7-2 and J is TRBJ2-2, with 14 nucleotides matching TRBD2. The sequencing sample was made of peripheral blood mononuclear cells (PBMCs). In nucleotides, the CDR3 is TGTGCCAGCAGCCATGATGGACTAGCGGGAGGATTGGGGGTAGCCGGGGAGCTGTTTTTT. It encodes CASSHDGLAGGLGVAGELFF.